The 3 T cell receptor beta chains given below trace back to one sample, sequenced in a study of read filtering for tumor transcriptome and immune sequencing. The library was built from around 400 ng RNA with molecular barcoded adaptors for alpha/delta and beta/gamma chains. TCRdb reprocessed the reads via MiXCR and lists one record per CDR3 protein. The data contain some 22,000 distinct CDR3 sequences, 20% to 25% of them singletons. Sequenced material: a population of CD138-negative cells sorted from bone marrow. Receptors originate from a donor at least 40 years old with multiple myeloma.

Worth noting for this clonotype: This may arise from a read error, as a much more abundant clone is one base away. V usage is TRBV11-1 and J usage is TRBJ1-1; 9 positions match TRBD1. The V and J ends lost 8 bases and 5 bases, in that order; junction bases with no gene match: 12. The germline V gene has CDR1 SGHAT and CDR2 FQDESV (reference sequence). The CDR3 loop spans 15 amino acids. The CDR3 nucleotides are TGTGCCAGCGGCTCGTGGGGACAGGGAGGGACTGAAGCTTTCTTT. This encodes CASGSWGQGGTEAFF.

This clonotype was picked up many times. The chain recombines TRBV29-1 with TRBJ2-7, with 7 bases lining up with TRBD2. There are 13 residues in the CDR3. V trimming: 6 bases; J trimming: 5 bases; junction bases outside the gene matches: 10. Germline V CDR1 and CDR2: SQVTM, ANQGSEA. For the CDR3, the DNA is TGCAGCGTCTTCTCGGGGGGATTCGACGAGCAGTACTTC. Its protein is CSVFSGGFDEQYF.

This clonotype came up many times. This chain connects TRBV4-1 to TRBJ2-3, with 7 bases that match TRBD2. V dropped 3 bases and J dropped 3; count of bases not matched to a gene: 12. Germline V gives CDR1 MGHRA, CDR2 YSYEKL. The CDR3 has 17 residues. The CDR3 is CASSQRGSGGGTDTQYF. CDR3 sequence (DNA): TGCGCCAGCAGCCAGAGAGGTTCGGGAGGAGGAACAGATACGCAGTATTTT.